Listed below are T cell receptor beta chains from one sample, sequenced in a study of T cells in Graves' hyperthyroidism and ophthalmopathy. Using its own MiXCR run on the multiplex PCR reads, TCRdb lists one record per CDR3 protein. Of about 640,000 distinct CDR3 sequences in the sample, more than 20% were seen once. Source material: blood. Source of these receptors: a young man with Graves' ophthalmopathy. Both conserved end residues are part of each CDR3. The D gene is left open where the match is weak. Size tells how often a clone was seen (once, few, many) or the class of an expanded clone, and some rows leave it out.

CDR3 DNA	CDR3 protein	D gene	clone size	V gene	J gene
TGTGCCAGCAGCCAGCTAGCGGGAGGGCCCCCTACGTACGGATACAATGAGCAGTTCTTC	CASSQLAGGPPTYGYNEQFF	TRBD2	few	TRBV7-8	TRBJ2-1
TGTGCCAGCAGTAGGTGGGAGTCACAGAATGAGCAGTTCTTC	CASSRWESQNEQFF	NA	NA	TRBV14	TRBJ2-1
TGTGCCACGGGAAGGTTTGAAGCTTTCTTT	CATGRFEAFF	NA	few	TRBV6-8	TRBJ1-1
TGTGCCAGCAGCTTGGCGACAGGGAACACTGAAGCTTTCTTT	CASSLATGNTEAFF	NA	many	TRBV5-5	TRBJ1-1
TGTGCCAGCAGTTACTTCCCTGAGGACAGGGGGCGCTACGAGCAGTACTTC	CASSYFPEDRGRYEQYF	TRBD1	many	TRBV6-5	TRBJ2-7
TGTGCCAGCTCAATAGGGGCGGAGAGGAACACTGAAGCTTTCTTT	CASSIGAERNTEAFF	NA	NA	TRBV6-1	TRBJ1-1
TGTGCCAGTAGTATCCTTCGGGACAGGGGGATCTACAATGAGCAGTTCTTC	CASSILRDRGIYNEQFF	TRBD1	NA	TRBV19	TRBJ2-1
TGTGCCAGCAGCCAGGGGTCATCTACTGGAAACACCATATATTTT	CASSQGSSTGNTIYF	NA	few	TRBV3-1	TRBJ1-3
TGTGCCAGCAGCTTAGGAGGCAGACTGGGAGAGACCCAGTACTTC	CASSLGGRLGETQYF	NA	few	TRBV7-6	TRBJ2-5
TGTGCCAGCAGCTTGAACCCGGACAGGCAATACGAGCAGTACTTC	CASSLNPDRQYEQYF	TRBD1	many	TRBV11-2	TRBJ2-7
TGTGCCTGGACCCGCGGGGACATACTATTCTACACCTTC	CAWTRGDILFYTF	NA	NA	TRBV30	TRBJ1-2
TGCGCCAGCAGACCTGATCTATCTTCTTCGGGGGAGCAGTACTTC	CASRPDLSSSGEQYF	NA	few	TRBV10-1	TRBJ2-7
TGTGCCAGTAGCGGCGGGGGGAACACCGGGGAGCTGTTTTTT	CASSGGGNTGELFF	TRBD2	few	TRBV19	TRBJ2-2
TGCAGTGCCAGGGGGACAGGGGATTACGAGCAGTACTTC	CSARGTGDYEQYF	TRBD1	many	TRBV20-1	TRBJ2-7
TGTGCCAGTAGTACCGTAGACAATGAGCAGTTCTTC	CASSTVDNEQFF	NA	NA	TRBV19	TRBJ2-1
TGTGCCAGCAGCCAAGATTTGGCGGGAGGGACCTACGAGCAGTACTTC	CASSQDLAGGTYEQYF	TRBD2	many	TRBV3-1	TRBJ2-7
TGTGCCAGCAGCTTAGCGTCTTTAGCGGGAGGGCCTAGAGAGACCCAGTACTTC	CASSLASLAGGPRETQYF	TRBD2	NA	TRBV7-9	TRBJ2-5